Only a few counts were recorded for the clone carrying this T cell receptor beta chain. Its antigen remains unknown. The sample originates from a study of T-cell memory formation after mild COVID-19. TCRdb re-derived calls from the 5' RACE reads in MiXCR, one entry per CDR3 protein. Here the sample spans approximately 480,000 distinct CDR3 sequences, 15% to 20% being singletons. CDR3 length: 14 residues. Germline assignment: CDR1 SNHLY and CDR2 FYNNEI. Trimming shortened V by 4 bases and J by 3 bases, and 7 bases separated the two germline ends. Overall study findings and caveats: CD4+ contracting clones were found mainly in CM and EM, and CD8+ ones in EMRA. Clones that contracted from day 15 to 85 were balanced CD4/CD8, while later expanders leaned CD4+.

The TCR originated in an adult woman who had mild COVID-19 (a few samples of this study predate the infection). Cell type and time point are not known. What was sequenced was PBMCs or a T cell subset sorted from them (not recorded which). The genes are TRBV2 and TRBJ2-6, with D perhaps TRBD1 or TRBD2 (5 bases each). The CDR3 coding sequence is TGTGCCAGCAGTGGGGGGAATGGGGCCAACGTCCTGACTTTC. This encodes CASSGGNGANVLTF.